The rows below give T cell receptor beta chains drawn from one sample of a study of T cell changes during pregnancy in multiple sclerosis. Sequencing was performed with immunoSEQ multiplex PCR; in TCRdb, only in-frame clones are kept and a portion is missing. The sample shows about 110,000 clones, about nine tenths of them seen only once. Sample: peripheral blood, taken after pregnancy. These receptor sequences come from a female donor with multiple sclerosis, enrolled in a pregnancy study. Each CDR3 is given with its conserved first and last residue.

len,v_gene,CDR3aa
17,TRBV18,CASSPNSGRPTIDTQYF
14,TRBV5-1,CASSSAGQGNTIYF
14,TRBV5-1,CASSHLGRVDEQFF
14,TRBV11-1,CASSLRGFNQPQHF
15,TRBV10-1,CASSGSSGTTDTQYF
13,TRBV27,CASTGQGNTEAFF
15,TRBV6-1,CASSEGAGMNTEAFF
15,TRBV9,CASSSGGTGAVEQYF
15,TRBV7-2,CASSVGGTSTDTQYF
18,TRBV5-6,CASSGGGGDRYSNQPQHF
13,TRBV5-4,CASSLRETGELFF
14,TRBV7-3,CASSLTGGNNEQFF
16,TRBV7-2,CASSLSGRRTEGEQYF
16,TRBV9,CASSVDGGQGTDTQYF
14,TRBV21-1,CASTLWVADTEAFF
13,TRBV30,CAWSVELTGELFF
15,TRBV2,CASSLTTGSGQPQHF
13,TRBV5-5,CASSGRGYNEQFF
15,TRBV30,CAWRRGGAAYLEQYF
16,TRBV5-1,CASSLAMGGSGNTIYF
15,TRBV7-2,CASSLGVRAYYGYTF
16,TRBV27,CASSVRLAGVGNEQYF
13,TRBV5-1,CASSLTGGHGYTF
12,TRBV29-1,CSVDRGNTEAFF
14,TRBV6-5,CASSYGRANTEAFF
13,TRBV30,CAWKLAGTDTQYF
16,TRBV27,CASSKVQGAGDEKLFF
17,TRBV5-1,CASSLRIRGSLSNEQFF
14,TRBV6-1,CASSENRGNHEQFF
15,TRBV5-1,CASSLQAGITDTQYF
13,TRBV28,CASTSSGSYEQYF
17,TRBV5-6,CASSWTGSGGFAGELFF
15,TRBV19,CASSPRTGRNYGYTF
15,TRBV18,CASSTPGQGSGELFF
15,TRBV6-1,CASSSLRGGNQPQHF
12,TRBV18,CASSSGTYEQYF
13,TRBV2,CASTGTFNTEAFF